These T cell receptor beta chains were read from a single sample in a study of blood T cells in healthy people across ages. TCRdb ran MiXCR on the 5' RACE reads and lists one entry per CDR3 protein. The table has over 1,500,000 distinct CDR3 sequences, about 39% seen once. Sequenced input: blood. These receptors all come from a human donor in good health. Both conserved end residues are part of each CDR3. The order of the fields is CDR3 protein, CDR3 DNA, clone size, D gene, J gene, V gene. The D gene is left open where the match is weak. Clone size is not always given. Where it is, it says once, few, many or a class for expanded clones.

CASSSGRLAGSTDTQYF TGTGCCAGCAGTTCGGGTCGCCTAGCGGGGAGCACAGATACGCAGTATTTT . TRBD2 TRBJ2-3 TRBV12-3/TRBV12-4
CSASGSDYGYTF TGCAGTGCTAGCGGCAGTGACTATGGCTACACCTTC . . TRBJ1-2 TRBV29-1
CASSLNEDRGLPQHF TGTGCCAGCAGCTTGAATGAGGACAGGGGGCTGCCCCAGCATTTT . TRBD1 TRBJ1-5 TRBV7-9
CASSPRTGEGEKLFF TGTGCCAGCAGTCCTCGGACAGGGGAGGGTGAAAAACTGTTTTTT . TRBD1 TRBJ1-4 TRBV27
CASSGTTAGGNTIYF TGTGCCAGCAGCGGCACCACAGCAGGAGGAAACACCATATATTTT . . TRBJ1-3 TRBV7-2
CASSPQVAGASTDTQYF TGTGCCAGCAGCCCACAGGTAGCGGGGGCAAGCACAGATACGCAGTATTTT . TRBD2 TRBJ2-3 TRBV7-2
CASSSLGGGASDTQYF TGTGCCAGCAGCTCCCTGGGCGGGGGGGCGTCAGATACGCAGTATTTT many TRBD2 TRBJ2-3 TRBV7-3
CASSSLNDRNYGYTF TGTGCCAGCAGCTCACTGAATGACAGAAATTATGGCTACACCTTC . . TRBJ1-2 TRBV7-8
CASRWSSDSNQPQHF TGTGCCAGCAGGTGGTCGTCTGATAGCAATCAGCCCCAGCATTTT . . TRBJ1-5 TRBV6-1
CSARIGTGGPGELFF TGCAGTGCAAGGATTGGGACAGGGGGCCCCGGGGAGCTGTTTTTT . TRBD1 TRBJ2-2 TRBV20-1
CASSPSVEQFF TGTGCCAGCTCTCCTAGTGTTGAGCAGTTCTTC . . TRBJ2-1 TRBV6-6
CASSGTRDTDTQYF TGTGCCAGCAGCGGGACTAGGGACACAGATACGCAGTATTTT . TRBD2 TRBJ2-3 TRBV27
CASSLYPKGQGRYEQYF TGTGCCAGCAGCTTATACCCCAAAGGACAGGGAAGATACGAGCAGTACTTC . TRBD1 TRBJ2-7 TRBV7-9
CASSFLSGTGYHEQYF TGTGCCAGCAGTTTTCTGTCCGGGACAGGGTACCACGAGCAGTACTTC few TRBD1 TRBJ2-7 TRBV6-5
CASSLVPRGRVQYF TGTGCCAGCAGCTTAGTACCACGGGGGAGGGTGCAGTATTTT . TRBD2 TRBJ2-3 TRBV11-2
CASSTGQLYEQFF TGCGCCAGCAGCACCGGGCAACTCTACGAGCAGTTCTTC . . TRBJ2-1 TRBV5-1
CASSLRKVKGEVGYGYTF TGTGCCAGCAGCTTAAGGAAAGTCAAAGGGGAAGTAGGGTATGGCTACACCTTC . . TRBJ1-2 TRBV7-2
CASSRIGGGEQFF TGTGCCAGCAGCCGAATAGGAGGGGGTGAGCAGTTCTTC few . TRBJ2-1 TRBV7-3
CASSATFEAFF TGTGCCAGCAGTGCCACATTTGAAGCTTTCTTT . . TRBJ1-1 TRBV25-1
CASSPETASNYGYTF TGTGCCAGCAGCCCGGAGACAGCGTCTAACTATGGCTACACCTTC . . TRBJ1-2 TRBV7-6
CASSQDRDRQFF TGCGCCAGCAGCCAAGACCGGGACCGCCAGTTCTTC few . TRBJ2-1 TRBV4-3